Listed here are 2 T cell receptor beta chains from one sample, sequenced in a study of OX40 agonist ivuxolimab in advanced cancers. Assay used: immunoSEQ multiplex PCR; TCRdb lists only in-frame clones, some missing. The repertoire holds fewer than 70,000 clones, with 65% to 90% as singletons. Source: CD4+ or CD8+ T cells sorted from blood, taken in a trial of the OX40 agonist ivuxolimab. Receptors originate from an adult with an advanced solid tumor such as melanoma, head and neck, liver or kidney cancer.

V is TRBV29-1 and J is TRBJ2-1; D tentatively reads TRBD1 or TRBD2 (5 bases each). V lost 3 bases to trimming and J lost 8 bases, with 14 bases between them. CDR1 and CDR2 from the germline V gene are SQVTM and ANQGSEA. CDR3 size: 13 residues. As DNA, the CDR3 is TGCAGCGTTGACAGGGTTGGGGGAGATGAGCAGTTCTTC. Protein sequence: CSVDRVGGDEQFF.

V is TRBV7-7 and J is TRBJ2-7; no reliable D call. Trimming left V 2 bases short and J 3 bases short, with 8 bases between. Germline V gives CDR1 SSHAT, CDR2 FNYEAQ (reference sequence). The CDR3 contains 13 residues. The CDR3 loop is CASSLRQNYEQYF. The DNA for the CDR3 is TGTGCCAGCAGCTTACGGCAGAACTACGAGCAGTACTTC. The full variable domain, completed using reference TRBV7-7 and TRBJ2-7, is GAGVSQSPRYKVTKRGQDVTLRCDPISSHATLYWYQQALGQGPEFLTYFNYEAQPDKSGLPSDRFSAERPEGSISTLTIQRTEQRDSAMYRCASSLRQNYEQYFGPGTRLTVT.